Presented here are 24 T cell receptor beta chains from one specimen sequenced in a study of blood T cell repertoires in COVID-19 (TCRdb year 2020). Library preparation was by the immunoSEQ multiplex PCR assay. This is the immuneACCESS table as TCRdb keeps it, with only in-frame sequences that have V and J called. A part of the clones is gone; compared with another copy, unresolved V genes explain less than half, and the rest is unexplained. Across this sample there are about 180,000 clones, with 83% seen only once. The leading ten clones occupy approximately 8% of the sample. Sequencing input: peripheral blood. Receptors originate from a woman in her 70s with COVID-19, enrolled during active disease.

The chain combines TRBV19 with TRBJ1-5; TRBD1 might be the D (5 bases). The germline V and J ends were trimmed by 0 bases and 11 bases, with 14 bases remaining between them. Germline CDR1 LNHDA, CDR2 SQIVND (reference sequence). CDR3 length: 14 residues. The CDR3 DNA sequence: TGTGCCAGTAGTATAGAGACGGGTGGAGGGGCCCAGCATTTT. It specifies CASSIETGGGAQHF.

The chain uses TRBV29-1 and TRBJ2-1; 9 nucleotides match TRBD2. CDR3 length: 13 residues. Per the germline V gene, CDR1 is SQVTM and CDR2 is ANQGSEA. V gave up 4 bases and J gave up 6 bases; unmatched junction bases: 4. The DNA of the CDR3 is TGCAGCGTTGGCGGGAGGGCCATCAATGAGCAGTTCTTC. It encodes CSVGGRAINEQFF.

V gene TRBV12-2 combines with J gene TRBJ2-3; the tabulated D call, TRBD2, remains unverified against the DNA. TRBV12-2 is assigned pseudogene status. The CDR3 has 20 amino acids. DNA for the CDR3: TGTGCAAGTCGCTTACCCAGGGAAAGCGAGGGGAGGGCCAACACAGATACGCAGTATTTT. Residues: CASRLPRESEGRANTDTQYF.

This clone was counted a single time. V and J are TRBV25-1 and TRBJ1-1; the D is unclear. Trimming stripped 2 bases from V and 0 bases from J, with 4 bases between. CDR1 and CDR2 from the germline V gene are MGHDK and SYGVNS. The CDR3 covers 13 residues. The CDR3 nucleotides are TGTGCCAGCAGTGAAAACTTGAACACTGAAGCTTTCTTT. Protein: CASSENLNTEAFF.

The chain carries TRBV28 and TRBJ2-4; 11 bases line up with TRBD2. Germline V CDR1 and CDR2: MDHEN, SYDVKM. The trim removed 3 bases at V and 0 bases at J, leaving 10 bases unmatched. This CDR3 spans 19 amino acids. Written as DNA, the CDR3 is TGTGCCAGCAGTTTGACTAGCGGGACGACCAAACAAGCCAAAAACATTCAGTACTTC. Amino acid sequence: CASSLTSGTTKQAKNIQYF.

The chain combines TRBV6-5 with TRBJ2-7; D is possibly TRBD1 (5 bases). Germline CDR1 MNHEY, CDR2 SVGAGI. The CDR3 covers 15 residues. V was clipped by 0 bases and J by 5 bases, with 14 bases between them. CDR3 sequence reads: CASSYSPTVLNEQYF. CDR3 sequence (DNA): TGTGCCAGCAGTTACTCGCCGACAGTATTGAACGAGCAGTACTTC.

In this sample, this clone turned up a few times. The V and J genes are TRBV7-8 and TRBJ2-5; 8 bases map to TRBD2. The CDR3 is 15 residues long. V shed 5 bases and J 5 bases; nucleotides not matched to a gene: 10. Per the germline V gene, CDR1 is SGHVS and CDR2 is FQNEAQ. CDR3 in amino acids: CASSPGGLAGETQYF. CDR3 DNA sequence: TGTGCCAGCAGCCCAGGTGGACTAGCCGGCGAGACCCAGTACTTC.

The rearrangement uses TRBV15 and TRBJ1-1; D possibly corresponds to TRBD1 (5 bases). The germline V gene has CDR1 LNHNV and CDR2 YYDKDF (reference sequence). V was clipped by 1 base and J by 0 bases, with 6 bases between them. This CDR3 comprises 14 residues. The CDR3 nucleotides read TGTGCCACCAGCAGAGCGGACATGAACACTGAAGCTTTCTTT. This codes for CATSRADMNTEAFF.

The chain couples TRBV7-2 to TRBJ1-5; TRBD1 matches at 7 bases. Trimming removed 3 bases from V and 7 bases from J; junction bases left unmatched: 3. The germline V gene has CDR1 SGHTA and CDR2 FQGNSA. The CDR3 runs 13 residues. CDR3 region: CASSFTGDQPQHF. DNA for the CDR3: TGTGCCAGCAGCTTTACAGGGGACCAGCCCCAGCATTTT.

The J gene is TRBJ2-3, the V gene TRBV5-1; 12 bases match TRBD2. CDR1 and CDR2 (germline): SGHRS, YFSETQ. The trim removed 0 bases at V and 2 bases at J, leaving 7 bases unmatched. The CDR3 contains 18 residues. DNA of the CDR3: TGCGCCAGCAGCTTGGCTCGGACTAGCGGGGAGGTCACAGATACGCAGTATTTT. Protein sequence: CASSLARTSGEVTDTQYF.

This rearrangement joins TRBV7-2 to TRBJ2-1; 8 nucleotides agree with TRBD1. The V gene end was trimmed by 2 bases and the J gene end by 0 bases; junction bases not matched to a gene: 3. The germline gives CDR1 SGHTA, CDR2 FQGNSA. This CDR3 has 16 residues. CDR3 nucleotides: TGTGCCAGCAGCTTACAGGGGGCAGTCTCCTACAATGAGCAGTTCTTC. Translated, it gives CASSLQGAVSYNEQFF.

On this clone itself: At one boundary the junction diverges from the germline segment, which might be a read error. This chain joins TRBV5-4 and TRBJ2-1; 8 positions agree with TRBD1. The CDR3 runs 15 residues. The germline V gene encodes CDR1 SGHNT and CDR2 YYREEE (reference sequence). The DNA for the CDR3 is TGTGCCAGCACCTTGACAGGGGACTCCTACAATGAGCAGTTCTTC. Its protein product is CASTLTGDSYNEQFF.

CDR3 bases: TGTGCCAGCAGCTACAGGGCTCAAGAGACCCAGTACTTC. Translated, it gives CASSYRAQETQYF. J is TRBJ2-5 and V is TRBV5-8; a possible D gene is TRBD1 (6 bases). V shed 3 bases and J shed 2 bases, with 8 bases lying between them. CDR1 and CDR2 from the germline V gene are SGHTS and YDEGEE. The CDR3 runs 13 residues.

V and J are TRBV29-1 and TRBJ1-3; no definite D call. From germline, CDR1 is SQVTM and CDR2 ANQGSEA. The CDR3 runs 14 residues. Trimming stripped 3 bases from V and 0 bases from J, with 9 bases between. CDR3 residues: CSVDAGDSGNTIYF. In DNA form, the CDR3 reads TGCAGCGTTGATGCGGGTGACTCTGGAAACACCATATATTTT.

CDR3 residues: CASSLDDLTGYGYTF. CDR3 coding DNA: TGTGCCAGCAGCTTAGACGACTTGACGGGCTATGGCTACACCTTC. V and J are TRBV7-9 and TRBJ1-2; D unresolved. Germline values: CDR1 SEHNR, CDR2 FQNEAQ (reference sequence). The ends were cut back, 1 base at V and 4 bases at J, with 13 bases in the middle. This CDR3 has 15 amino acids.

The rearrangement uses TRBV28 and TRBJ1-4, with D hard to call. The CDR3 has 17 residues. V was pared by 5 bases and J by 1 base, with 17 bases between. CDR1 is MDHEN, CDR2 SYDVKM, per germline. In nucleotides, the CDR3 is TGTGCCAGCAGTCCCTTAAGAGGGAAGGTAACTAATGAAAAACTGTTTTTT. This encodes CASSPLRGKVTNEKLFF.

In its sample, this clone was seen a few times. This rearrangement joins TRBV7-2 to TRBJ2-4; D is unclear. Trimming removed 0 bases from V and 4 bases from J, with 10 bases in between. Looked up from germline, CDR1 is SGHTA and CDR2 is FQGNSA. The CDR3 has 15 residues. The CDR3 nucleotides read TGTGCCAGCAGCTTAGCCCAGTCACAGAAAAACATTCAGTACTTC. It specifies CASSLAQSQKNIQYF.

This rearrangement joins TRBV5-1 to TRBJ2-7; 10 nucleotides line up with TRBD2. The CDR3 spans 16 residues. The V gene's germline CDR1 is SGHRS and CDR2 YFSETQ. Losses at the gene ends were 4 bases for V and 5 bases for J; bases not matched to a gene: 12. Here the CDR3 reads CASSLEGGAGGDEQYF. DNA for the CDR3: TGCGCCAGCAGCCTGGAAGGCGGAGCGGGAGGGGACGAGCAGTACTTC.

The CDR3 bases are TGTGCCAGTAGGCCCGTCGGAGGAACCTACGAGCAGTACTTC. Translation gives CASRPVGGTYEQYF. The chain combines TRBV19 with TRBJ2-7; a possible D gene is TRBD2 (5 bases). Trimming removed 6 bases at V and 2 bases at J, with 14 bases between. Germline CDR1 is LNHDA and CDR2 is SQIVND (reference sequence). The CDR3 runs 14 residues.

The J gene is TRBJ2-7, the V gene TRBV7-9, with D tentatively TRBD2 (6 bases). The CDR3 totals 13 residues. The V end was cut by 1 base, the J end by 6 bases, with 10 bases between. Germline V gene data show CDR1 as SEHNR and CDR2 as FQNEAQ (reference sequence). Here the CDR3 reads CASSLEAGSEQYF. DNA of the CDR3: TGTGCCAGCAGCTTAGAGGCCGGGAGCGAGCAGTACTTC.

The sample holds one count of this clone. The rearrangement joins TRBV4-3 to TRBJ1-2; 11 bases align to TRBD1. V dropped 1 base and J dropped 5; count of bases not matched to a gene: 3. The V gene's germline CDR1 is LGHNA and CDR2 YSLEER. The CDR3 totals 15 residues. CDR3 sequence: CASSQGTGGEYGYTF. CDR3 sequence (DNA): TGCGCCAGCAGCCAAGGGACAGGGGGCGAGTATGGCTACACCTTC.

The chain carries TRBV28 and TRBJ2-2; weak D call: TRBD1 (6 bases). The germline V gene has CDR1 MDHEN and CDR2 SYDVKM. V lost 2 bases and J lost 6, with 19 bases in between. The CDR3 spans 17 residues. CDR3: CASSLSPGQPQPGELFF. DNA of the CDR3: TGTGCCAGCAGTTTAAGCCCTGGACAGCCGCAACCCGGGGAGCTGTTTTTT.

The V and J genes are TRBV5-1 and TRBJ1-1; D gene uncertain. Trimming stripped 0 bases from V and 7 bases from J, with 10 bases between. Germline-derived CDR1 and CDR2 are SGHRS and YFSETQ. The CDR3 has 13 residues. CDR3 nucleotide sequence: TGCGCCAGCAGCTTGGCAGGCGTTGTTGAAGCTTTCTTT. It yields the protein CASSLAGVVEAFF.

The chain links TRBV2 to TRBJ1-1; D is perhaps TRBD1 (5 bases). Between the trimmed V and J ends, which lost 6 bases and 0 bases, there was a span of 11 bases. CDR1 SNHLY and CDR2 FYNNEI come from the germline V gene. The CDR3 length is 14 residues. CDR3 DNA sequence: TGTGCCAGCAGCGGACGACAGATGAACACTGAAGCTTTCTTT. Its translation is CASSGRQMNTEAFF.